The TCR beta chain described here comes from a study of CD8 T cells in ankylosing spondylitis (dated by TCRdb to about 2017). In terms of the full investigation: To find TCR variants linked to disease, the study profiled T cell receptor beta repertoires in ankylosing spondylitis patients and healthy donors. In total, the full study cohort was made up of nearly 110 healthy donors and about two dozen ankylosing spondylitis patients. Samples of peripheral blood were taken, and for ankylosing spondylitis patients, synovial fluid was collected as well. The full study reports these points: Blood from ankylosing spondylitis patients appeared to be characterized by a TCR beta motif made up of fewer than ten highly homologous amino acid variants. A CD8+ phenotype was shown by the disease-linked clones, which were found at relatively low frequencies in peripheral blood. Significant enrichment of the disease-linked clones was reported in matched synovial fluid samples from ankylosing spondylitis patients. Some TCR beta motif variants had previously been reported in synovial fluid and blood of reactive arthritis patients, which suggested common disease-initiation mechanisms.

This clonotype has a count of ten or more. The antigen it binds to is not known. Base quality data are lacking; no much larger clone is found one base away. The sequencing machine was an Illumina HiSeq 2500. TCR beta libraries were prepared by quantitative 5'-RACE with molecular barcodes. For the original study's pipeline: To identify disease-linked TCR variants, a new computational method was used, one built on a probabilistic model of VDJ rearrangement. TCRdb cleaned the public reads at Q25 with fastp, built clones with MiXCR and kept in-frame beta chains. Under each unique CDR3 protein, matching rows form one entry showing the most common genes and DNA. V and J calls and clone size were set by TCRdb, not the authors. In all, the sample holds about 800,000 distinct CDR3 sequences, and approximately 10% of those were seen once. The ten top clones hold around 0.51% of the sample. The germline V gene gives CDR1 as SGHTA and CDR2 as FQGNSA. Spanning cysteine to phenylalanine, the CDR3 consists of 16 amino acids. Only the CDR3 DNA is retained, 48 bases long and in frame from the first base. Clipping removes 1 base from V and 2 bases from J, with 4 as the unmatched junction base count.

The sequence is built from TRBV7-2 and TRBJ2-5, with 10 middle bases fitting TRBD1. This sequence originates from a male donor with ankylosing spondylitis. Source material: blood, either unsorted or a sorted T cell fraction (not recorded which). The DNA sequence is as follows: TGTGCCAGCAGCTTAGGGACAGGGGGTGGGCAAGAGACCCAGTACTTC. The translation is CASSLGTGGGQETQYF.